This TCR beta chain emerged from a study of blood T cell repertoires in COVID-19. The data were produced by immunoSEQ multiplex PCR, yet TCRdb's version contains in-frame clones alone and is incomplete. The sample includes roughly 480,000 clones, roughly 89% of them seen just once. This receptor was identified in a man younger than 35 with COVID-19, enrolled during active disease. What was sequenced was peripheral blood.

The CDR3 nucleotides are TGTGCCAGTAGTATAATGGTGGGACTAGCGTCCAATGAGCAGTTCTTC. It encodes CASSIMVGLASNEQFF. The chain couples TRBV19 to TRBJ2-1, with 10 bases aligning to TRBD2. This CDR3 spans 16 amino acids. Trimming at V came to 2 bases and at J to 6 bases, leaving 7 bases not matched to a gene. Germline V gene lookup returns CDR1 LNHDA and CDR2 SQIVND (reference sequence).